The present entry profiles one T cell receptor (beta chain) with its context. CDR1 and CDR2 (germline): LGHDT, YNNKEL (reference sequence). This CDR3 is built from 14 residues. The V end lost 1 base, the J end lost 4 bases, and 7 bases lay between the germline ends. The sample comes from a study of blood T cell repertoires in COVID-19. Sequencing used immunoSEQ multiplex PCR; TCRdb keeps in-frame clones, though not all of them. Seen here are 250,000 or so clones, 84% observed once, and the top ten hold 3.4%. The sample comprised PBMCs or T cells enriched from blood (not recorded which). The receptor comes from a man between 45 and 60 years old who had recovered from COVID-19. The V call is TRBV3-1 (or the pseudogene TRBV3-2), the J call TRBJ2-2; no definite D call. The CDR3 nucleotides are TGTGCCAGCAGCCAAGTGGTGAGCACCGGGGAGCTGTTTTTT. Its protein product is CASSQVVSTGELFF.